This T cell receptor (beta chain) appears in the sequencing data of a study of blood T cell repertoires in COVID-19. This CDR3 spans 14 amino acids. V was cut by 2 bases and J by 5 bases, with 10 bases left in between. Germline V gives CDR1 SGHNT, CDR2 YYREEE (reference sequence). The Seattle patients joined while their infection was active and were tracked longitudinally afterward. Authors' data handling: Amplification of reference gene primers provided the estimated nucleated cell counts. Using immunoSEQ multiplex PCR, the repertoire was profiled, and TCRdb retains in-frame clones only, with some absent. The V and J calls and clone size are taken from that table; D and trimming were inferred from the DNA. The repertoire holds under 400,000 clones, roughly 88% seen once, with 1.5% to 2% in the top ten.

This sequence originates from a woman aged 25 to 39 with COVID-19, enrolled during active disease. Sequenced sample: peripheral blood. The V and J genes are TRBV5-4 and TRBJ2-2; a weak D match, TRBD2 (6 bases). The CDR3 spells CASSFPAGTGELFF. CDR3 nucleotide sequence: TGTGCCAGCAGCTTCCCCGCGGGGACCGGGGAGCTGTTTTTT.